This TCR beta chain was observed in a study of T cell changes during pregnancy in multiple sclerosis. The CDR3 is made up of 15 amino acids. V lost 3 bases to trimming and J lost 7 bases; unmatched junction nucleotides: 6. Germline V gene lookup returns CDR1 SGDLS and CDR2 YYNGEE. TCRdb's copy holds only in-frame clones and misses some; the assay was immunoSEQ multiplex PCR. The sample holds approximately 92,000 clones; 85% to 95% are singletons and the top ten take roughly 3%. This sequence originates from a female donor with multiple sclerosis, enrolled in a pregnancy study. The genes are TRBV9 and TRBJ2-1; TRBD2 matches at 11 bases. The source was peripheral blood, collected in the first trimester of pregnancy. CDR3 DNA sequence: TGTGCCAGCAGCGAGCCGGGACTAGCGGTGAATGAGCAGTTCTTC. It codes for CASSEPGLAVNEQFF.